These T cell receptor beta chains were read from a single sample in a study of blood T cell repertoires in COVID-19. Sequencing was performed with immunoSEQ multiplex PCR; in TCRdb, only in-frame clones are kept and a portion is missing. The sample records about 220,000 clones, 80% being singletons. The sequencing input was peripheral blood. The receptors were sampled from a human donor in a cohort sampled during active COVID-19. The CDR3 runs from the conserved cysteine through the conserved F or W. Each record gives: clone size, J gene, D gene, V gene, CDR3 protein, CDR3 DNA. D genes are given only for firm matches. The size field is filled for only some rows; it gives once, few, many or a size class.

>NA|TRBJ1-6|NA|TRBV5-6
CASSLIHGGSPLHF
TGTGCCAGCAGCTTGATTCATGGCGGTTCACCCCTCCACTTT
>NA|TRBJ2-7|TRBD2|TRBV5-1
CASSAGLAVYEQYF
TGCGCCAGCAGCGCGGGACTAGCGGTTTACGAGCAGTACTTC
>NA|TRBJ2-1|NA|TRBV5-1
CASSLDLAAYNEQFF
TGCGCCAGCAGCCTTGATTTAGCGGCCTACAATGAGCAGTTCTTC
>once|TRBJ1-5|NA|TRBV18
CASSIEGGVSNQPQHF
TGTGCCAGCTCTATCGAGGGGGGGGTTAGCAATCAGCCCCAGCATTTT
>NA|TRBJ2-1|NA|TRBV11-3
CASSFSGGNNEQFF
TGTGCCAGCAGCTTTTCCGGGGGAAACAATGAGCAGTTCTTC
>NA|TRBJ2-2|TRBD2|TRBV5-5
CASSFSGLAVNTGELFF
TGTGCCAGCAGCTTTAGTGGACTAGCGGTGAACACCGGGGAGCTGTTTTTT
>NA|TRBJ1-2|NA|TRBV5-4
CASSLMDNNYGYTF
TGTGCCAGCAGCTTGATGGACAATAACTATGGCTACACCTTC
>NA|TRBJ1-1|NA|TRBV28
CASYPQGLHTEAFF
TGTGCCAGCTACCCCCAGGGATTGCACACTGAAGCTTTCTTT
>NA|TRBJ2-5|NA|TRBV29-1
CSFRVIQETQYF
TGCAGCTTCAGGGTAATCCAAGAGACCCAGTACTTC
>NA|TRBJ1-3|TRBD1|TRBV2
CASSMEYRGYTIYF
TGTGCCAGCAGTATGGAGTACAGGGGTTACACCATATATTTT
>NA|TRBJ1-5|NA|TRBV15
CATSRGGDSRPHQPQHF
TGTGCCACCAGCAGAGGAGGTGACAGCCGGCCCCATCAGCCCCAGCATTTT
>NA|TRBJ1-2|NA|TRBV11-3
CASSRSRDRAYTF
TGTGCCAGCAGCCGAAGCAGGGATCGTGCCTACACCTTC
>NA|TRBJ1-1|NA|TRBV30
CAWSVNRDTEAFF
TGTGCCTGGAGTGTAAACAGGGACACTGAAGCTTTCTTT
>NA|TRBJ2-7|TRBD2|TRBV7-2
CASSLSGGAYEQYF
TGTGCCAGCAGCTTATCGGGGGGAGCCTACGAGCAGTACTTC
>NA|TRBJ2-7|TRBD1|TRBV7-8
CASSVEGQGLYEQYF
TGTGCCAGCAGCGTAGAGGGACAGGGGTTGTACGAGCAGTACTTC
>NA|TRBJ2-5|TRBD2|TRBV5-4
CASSPGLAGPETQYF
TGTGCCAGCAGTCCGGGACTAGCGGGACCAGAGACCCAGTACTTC
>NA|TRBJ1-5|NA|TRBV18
CASSPSGNQPQHF
TGTGCCAGCTCACCGTCAGGCAATCAGCCCCAGCATTTT
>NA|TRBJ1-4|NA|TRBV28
CASSLHREGEKLFF
TGTGCCAGCAGTTTGCACCGGGAGGGTGAAAAACTGTTTTTT
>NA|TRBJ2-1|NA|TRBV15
CATSRDRMRDEQFF
TGTGCCACCAGCAGAGATAGAATGAGGGATGAGCAGTTCTTC
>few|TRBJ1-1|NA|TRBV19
CASSIRGLNTEAFF
TGTGCCAGTAGTATTCGGGGATTGAACACTGAAGCTTTCTTT
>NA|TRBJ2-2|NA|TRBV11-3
CASSLDGNRAATGELFF
TGTGCCAGCAGCTTAGATGGGAACAGGGCGGCCACCGGGGAGCTGTTTTTT
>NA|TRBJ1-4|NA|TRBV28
CASSAPGGRREKLFF
TGTGCCAGCAGTGCTCCGGGGGGGCGTAGGGAAAAACTGTTTTTT
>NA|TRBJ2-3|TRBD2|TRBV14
CASSPRFSGSGADTQYF
TGTGCCAGCAGCCCCAGATTTAGCGGGAGCGGGGCAGATACGCAGTATTTT
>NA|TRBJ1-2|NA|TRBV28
CASVSDSGYGYTF
TGTGCCAGCGTCTCGGACAGTGGCTATGGCTACACCTTC
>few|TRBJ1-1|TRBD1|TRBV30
CAWILGQPRVSDTEAFF
TGTGCCTGGATACTGGGACAGCCTAGGGTGTCGGACACTGAAGCTTTCTTT
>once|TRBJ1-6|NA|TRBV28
CASSLRRAPLHF
TGTGCCAGCAGTTTGCGCAGGGCCCCCCTCCACTTT
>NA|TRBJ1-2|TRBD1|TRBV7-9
CASSYRDRVVEGYTF
TGTGCCAGCAGCTACCGGGACAGGGTGGTTGAAGGCTACACCTTC
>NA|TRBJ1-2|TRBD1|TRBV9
CASSAPGTGYGYTF
TGTGCCAGCAGCGCCCCCGGGACAGGCTATGGCTACACCTTC
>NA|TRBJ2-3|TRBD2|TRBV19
CASSWAGGGTDTQYF
TGTGCCAGTAGTTGGGCGGGAGGCGGCACAGATACGCAGTATTTT
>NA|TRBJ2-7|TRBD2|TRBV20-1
CSASRLARDEQYF
TGCAGTGCTAGTCGACTAGCCCGTGACGAGCAGTACTTC
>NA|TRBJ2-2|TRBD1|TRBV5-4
CASSLEGANTGELFF
TGTGCCAGCAGCTTGGAGGGGGCTAACACCGGGGAGCTGTTTTTT
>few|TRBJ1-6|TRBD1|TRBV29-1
CSVRQGTNSPLHF
TGCAGCGTTAGACAGGGCACTAATTCACCCCTCCACTTT
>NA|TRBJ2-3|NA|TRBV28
CASMTIRHSTDTQYF
TGTGCCAGCATGACTATTAGACACAGCACAGATACGCAGTATTTT
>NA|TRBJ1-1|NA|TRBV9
CASSEGPGQHTEAFF
TGTGCCAGCAGCGAGGGACCCGGACAGCACACTGAAGCTTTCTTT
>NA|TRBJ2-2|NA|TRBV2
CASSELAGKNTGELFF
TGTGCCAGCAGTGAACTGGCAGGGAAGAACACCGGGGAGCTGTTTTTT
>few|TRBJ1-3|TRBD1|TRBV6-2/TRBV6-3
CASSYSLPGQRWTIYF
TGTGCCAGCAGTTACTCACTCCCGGGACAGCGGTGGACCATATATTTT
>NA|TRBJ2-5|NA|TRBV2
CASLRDYGTQYF
TGTGCCAGTCTCCGGGATTACGGGACCCAGTACTTC
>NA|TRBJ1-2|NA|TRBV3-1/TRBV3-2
CASSQNSEYGYTF
TGTGCCAGCAGCCAAAACTCCGAGTATGGCTACACCTTC
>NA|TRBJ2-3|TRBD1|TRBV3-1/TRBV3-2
CASSRDRGTQYF
TGTGCCAGCAGCCGGGACAGGGGAACCCAGTATTTT
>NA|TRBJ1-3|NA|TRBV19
CASSFRGADTIYF
TGTGCCAGTAGTTTTCGGGGGGCCGACACCATATATTTT
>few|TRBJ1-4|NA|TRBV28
CASTLFREGKLFF
TGTGCCAGCACATTGTTCCGCGAGGGTAAACTGTTTTTT
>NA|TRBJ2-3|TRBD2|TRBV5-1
CASSLEGLASDTQYF
TGCGCCAGCAGCTTGGAAGGACTAGCTTCAGATACGCAGTATTTT
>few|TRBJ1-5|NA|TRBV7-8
CASSSVQINQPQHF
TGTGCCAGCAGCTCAGTTCAGATAAATCAGCCCCAGCATTTT
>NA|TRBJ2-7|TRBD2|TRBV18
CASSPSLAGGYEQYF
TGTGCCAGCTCACCTTCCCTAGCGGGAGGCTACGAGCAGTACTTC
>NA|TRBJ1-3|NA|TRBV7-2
CASSLDRGTGNTIYF
TGTGCCAGCAGCTTAGATAGGGGAACTGGAAACACCATATATTTT
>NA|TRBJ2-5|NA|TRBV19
CASRGRGRETQYF
TGTGCCAGTAGGGGCAGGGGTCGGGAGACCCAGTACTTC
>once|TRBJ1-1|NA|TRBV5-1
CASSLEVGVDEAFF
TGCGCCAGCAGCTTGGAAGTAGGGGTGGATGAAGCTTTCTTT
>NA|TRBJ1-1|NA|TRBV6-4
CASKLTVNTEAFF
TGTGCCAGCAAGCTGACAGTGAACACTGAAGCTTTCTTT
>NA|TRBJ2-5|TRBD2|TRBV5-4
CASSPTSGGPQETQYF
TGTGCCAGCAGCCCGACTAGCGGGGGCCCCCAAGAGACCCAGTACTTC
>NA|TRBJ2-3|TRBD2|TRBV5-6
CASSLGAGGWADTQYF
TGTGCCAGCAGCTTGGGAGCGGGAGGTTGGGCAGATACGCAGTATTTT
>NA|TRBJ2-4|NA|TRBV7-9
CASSLVSGTKNIQYF
TGTGCCAGCAGCTTAGTTTCGGGAACCAAAAACATTCAGTACTTC
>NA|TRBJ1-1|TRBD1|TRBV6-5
CASSFYRGGSTEAFF
TGTGCCAGCAGTTTCTACAGGGGTGGATCGACTGAAGCTTTCTTT
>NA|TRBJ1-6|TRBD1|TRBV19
CASKETGGNSPLHF
TGTGCCAGTAAGGAAACAGGGGGTAATTCACCCCTCCACTTT